The 10 T cell receptor beta chains in this list originate from one sample, sequenced in a study of cytomegalovirus exposure and HLA in healthy donors. The PCR made use of 60 Vbeta and 13 Jbeta primers. Generated by immunoSEQ multiplex PCR, the TCRdb table keeps only in-frame clones and is missing some. Counted here are under 300,000 clones, 86% occurring once; the ten biggest clones make up almost 4%. Sequenced sample: PBMCs. These receptors came from a man aged 40-49 years in good health and CMV-seropositive.

The chain is built from TRBV27 and TRBJ1-4, with TRBD1 as a possible D gene (6 bases). Germline CDR1 reads MNHEY; CDR2 reads SMNVEV (reference sequence). The CDR3 totals 14 residues. Trimming removed 3 bases at V and 2 bases at J, with 7 bases between. CDR3 region: CASSLRGTNEKLFF. Here the CDR3 DNA reads TGTGCCAGCAGTTTGAGGGGGACTAATGAAAAACTGTTTTTT.

The rearrangement uses TRBV5-6 and TRBJ2-2; TRBD2 matches 10 bases. The J segment lost 3 bases and the V segment lost 1 base, leaving 9 bases of the junction unmatched. The CDR3 contains 18 residues. CDR1 SGHDT and CDR2 YYEEEE come from the germline V gene. The CDR3 reads CASSLWASGSWYTGELFF. DNA for the CDR3: TGTGCCAGCAGCTTGTGGGCTAGCGGGAGTTGGTACACCGGGGAGCTGTTTTTT.

The rearrangement uses TRBV28 and TRBJ2-2; TRBD2 matches 13 bases. The V and J ends lost 3 bases and 5 bases, in that order; junction bases with no gene match: 9. Germline V gene lookup returns CDR1 MDHEN and CDR2 SYDVKM. The CDR3 contains 18 residues. In nucleotides, the CDR3 is TGTGCCAGCAGTTTCGGGGGACTAGCGGGACGTGGAACCGGGGAGCTGTTTTTT. Protein sequence: CASSFGGLAGRGTGELFF. Full variable domain (missing parts from reference TRBV28 and TRBJ2-2): DVKVTQSSRYLVKRTGEKVFLECVQDMDHENMFWYRQDPGLGLRLIYFSYDVKMKEKGDIPEGYSVSREKKERFSLILESASTNQTSMYLCASSFGGLAGRGTGELFFGEGSRLTVL.

The gene calls are TRBV19 and TRBJ1-5, with D perhaps matching TRBD1 (6 bases). This CDR3 region has 14 residues. Germline values: CDR1 LNHDA, CDR2 SQIVND (reference sequence). Trimming removed 1 base from V and 5 bases from J, with 9 bases in between. Here the CDR3 DNA reads TGTGCCAGTAGTATAGGGGAGGGGGATCAGCCCCAGCATTTT. Translating gives CASSIGEGDQPQHF.

This clone was picked up a small number of times. V gene TRBV6-6 combines with J gene TRBJ2-7, with TRBD2 as a possible D gene (6 bases). The germline CDR1 and CDR2 sequences are MNHNY and SVGAGI (reference sequence). Trimming shortened V by 7 bases and J by 7 bases, and 11 bases separated the two germline ends. There are 11 residues in the CDR3. CDR3 residues: CASIRAGEQYF. CDR3 nucleotides: TGTGCCAGCATCCGGGCGGGGGAGCAGTACTTC.

The chain couples TRBV14 to TRBJ2-7; 9 nucleotides agree with TRBD2. Germline CDR1 is SGHDN and CDR2 is FVKESK. The CDR3 is made up of 16 amino acids. The J segment lost 3 bases and the V segment lost 1 base, leaving 7 bases of the junction unmatched. CDR3 DNA: TGTGCCAGCAGCCAAGTAGGAGGTAGCGGGAGCTACGAGCAGTACTTC. It is translated as CASSQVGGSGSYEQYF.

The CDR3 reads CASSESRGDSTDTQYF. CDR3 bases: TGTGCCAGCAGTGAATCTCGAGGAGACAGTACAGATACGCAGTATTTT. The genes are TRBV25-1 and TRBJ2-3; D perhaps matches TRBD1 (5 bases). This CDR3 has 16 residues. Germline values: CDR1 MGHDK, CDR2 SYGVNS. The germline V and J ends were trimmed by 1 base and 3 bases, with 14 bases remaining between them.

This clone was counted a single time. V gene TRBV19 combines with J gene TRBJ2-5; 10 bases are shared with TRBD1. The DNA end favors TRBJ2-7, so the J call may be wrong. The CDR3 is 13 residues long. Per the germline V gene, CDR1 is LNHDA and CDR2 is SQIVND (reference sequence). The chain's CDR3 is CASSTWDRGEQYF. The CDR3 DNA is TGTGCCAGTAGCACCTGGGACAGGGGCGAGCAGTACTTC.

The V call is TRBV9, the J call TRBJ2-5, with 8 bases identical to TRBD1. The J call is in doubt because the DNA end fits TRBJ2-7 better. This CDR3 contains 14 residues. Germline CDR1 and CDR2: SGDLS and YYNGEE. DNA of the CDR3: TGTGCCAGCAGCGCCCCCGGACAGGGCTACGAGCAGTACTTC. This encodes CASSAPGQGYEQYF.

This chain links TRBV11-2 with TRBJ2-7, with 7 bases aligning to TRBD1. The CDR3 has 15 amino acids. Germline V CDR1 and CDR2: SGHAT, FQNNGV. V shed 3 bases and J 2 bases; nucleotides not matched to a gene: 7. The CDR3 nucleotides are TGTGCCAGCAGCTTCTCCGGGACAGATGCCTACGAGCAGTACTTC. Protein sequence: CASSFSGTDAYEQYF.